This T cell receptor (beta chain) was retrieved from a study of PD-1 blockade in classical Hodgkin lymphoma. Across the study: Patients were administered nivolumab (3 mg/kg intravenously) every 2 weeks.

Comments on this clone: Antigen unknown.

General study points: Newly diagnosed patients had baseline TCR diversity that was reportedly lower than that of healthy donors. The baseline diversity of complete responders showed similarity to that of newly diagnosed patients. A significant rise in TCR diversity by C4D1 was seen for CD4+ but not CD8+ cells.

Using immunoSEQ multiplex PCR, the repertoire was profiled, and TCRdb retains in-frame clones only, with some absent. Of approximately 93,000 clones listed, about 77% are singletons. The time point: cycle 4 day 1 (C4D1), after about 6 weeks of nivolumab. Each patient experienced a relapse that followed autologous stem cell transplantation, and brentuximab vedotin exposure varied. CDR1 and CDR2 (germline): MNHNY, SVGAGI (reference sequence). The CDR3 spans 12 residues. V was cut by 5 bases and J by 1 base, with 6 bases left in between. This receptor was obtained from a human donor with classical Hodgkin lymphoma. Sequences were derived from peripheral blood mononuclear cells (PBMCs), sampled before the fourth cycle of nivolumab. The rearrangement uses TRBV6-6 and TRBJ2-7; TRBD2 might be the D (6 bases). CDR3 bases: TGTGCCAGCAGTCGGGAGTCCTACGAGCAGTACTTC. Its translation: CASSRESYEQYF.